This T cell receptor (beta chain) was observed in a study of blood T cell repertoires in COVID-19. Clones were sequenced by immunoSEQ multiplex PCR, and TCRdb holds only the in-frame ones, with some missing. The sample shows some 400,000 clones, 85% to 90% of them seen only once. As concerns this clone: Other DNA sequences in this specimen translate into the identical CDR3.

The germline V gene encodes CDR1 SGHTA and CDR2 FQGNSA. Trimming removed 5 bases from V and 10 bases from J; junction bases left unmatched: 4. The CDR3 extends over 14 amino acids. The chain combines TRBV7-2 with TRBJ2-1; 14 bases align to TRBD2. The clonotype originates from a man aged 25 to 40 who had recovered from COVID-19. Sequencing input: PBMCs or T cells enriched from blood (not recorded which). The CDR3 region is CASSPGLAGVEQFF. DNA of the CDR3: TGTGCCAGCAGCCCGGGACTAGCGGGAGTAGAGCAGTTCTTC.